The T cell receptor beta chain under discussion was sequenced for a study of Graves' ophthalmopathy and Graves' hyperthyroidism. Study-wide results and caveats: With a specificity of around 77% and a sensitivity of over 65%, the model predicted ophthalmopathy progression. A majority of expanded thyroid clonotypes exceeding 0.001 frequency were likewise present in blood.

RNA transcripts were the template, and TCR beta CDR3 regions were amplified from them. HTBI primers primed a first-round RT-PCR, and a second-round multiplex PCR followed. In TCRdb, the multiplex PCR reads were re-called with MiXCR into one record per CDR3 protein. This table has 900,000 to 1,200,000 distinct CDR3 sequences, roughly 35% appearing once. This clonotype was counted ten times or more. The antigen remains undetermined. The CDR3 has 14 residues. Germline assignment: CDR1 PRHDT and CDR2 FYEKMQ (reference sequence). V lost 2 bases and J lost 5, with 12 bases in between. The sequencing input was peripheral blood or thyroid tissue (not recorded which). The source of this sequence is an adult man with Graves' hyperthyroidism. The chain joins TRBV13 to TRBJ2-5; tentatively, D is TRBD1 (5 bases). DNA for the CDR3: TGTGCCAGCAGCTTATCGCAGGGTCTGGAGACCCAGTACTTC. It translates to CASSLSQGLETQYF.